The following is a TCR beta chain sequence with its context. The target antigen is unknown. As the sequencing template, cDNA was produced by extracting RNA and reverse transcribing it. The method was immunoSEQ multiplex PCR; TCRdb's version includes in-frame clones alone and lacks a portion of them. Found here are under 250,000 clones, 50% to 70% of them singletons; the top ten hold over 0.4%. Peripheral blood and lesional scalp punch biopsies were taken from alopecia areata patients. This sample was included in a study of CD8+ T cells in alopecia areata. Overall study: Patients in the study were on tofacitinib for 6 to 18 months, then off it for 6 months.

Study-wide results and limits: Besides other cells, scalp samples also yield sequences of resident alphabeta T cells from normal skin.

The CDR3 length is 20 residues. Germline V gene data show CDR1 as MNHNS and CDR2 as SASEGT. V gave up 0 bases and J gave up 1 base, with 23 bases separating them. This TCR was recovered from a human donor with alopecia areata. The sample was CD4+ T cells sorted from blood, taken at week 0. This chain connects TRBV6-1 to TRBJ2-3, with a tentative D call TRBD1 (6 bases). Here the CDR3 reads CASSEALQSYRVEGTDTQYF. CDR3 coding DNA: TGTGCCAGCAGTGAAGCGCTTCAAAGTTACAGGGTAGAGGGCACAGATACGCAGTATTTT.